This T cell receptor (beta chain) appears in the sequencing data of a study of cytotoxic CD8 clonotypes in ibrutinib-treated CLL. The repertoire was sequenced with immunoSEQ multiplex PCR; TCRdb's copy has only in-frame clones and lacks some. The table has over 200,000 clones, roughly three quarters seen once. The CDR3 covers 13 residues. From germline, CDR1 is LNHNV and CDR2 YYDKDF (reference sequence). With 0 bases removed from V and 8 bases from J, the gap between germline ends came to 7 bases. Sequences were derived from PBMCs, sampled after 12 months of ibrutinib treatment. This clonotype originated in a human donor with chronic lymphocytic leukemia. This rearrangement joins TRBV15 to TRBJ2-2; D not resolved. The CDR3 bases are TGTGCCACCAGCAGAGATCCAGCTGGGGAGCTGTTTTTT. Translating gives CATSRDPAGELFF.